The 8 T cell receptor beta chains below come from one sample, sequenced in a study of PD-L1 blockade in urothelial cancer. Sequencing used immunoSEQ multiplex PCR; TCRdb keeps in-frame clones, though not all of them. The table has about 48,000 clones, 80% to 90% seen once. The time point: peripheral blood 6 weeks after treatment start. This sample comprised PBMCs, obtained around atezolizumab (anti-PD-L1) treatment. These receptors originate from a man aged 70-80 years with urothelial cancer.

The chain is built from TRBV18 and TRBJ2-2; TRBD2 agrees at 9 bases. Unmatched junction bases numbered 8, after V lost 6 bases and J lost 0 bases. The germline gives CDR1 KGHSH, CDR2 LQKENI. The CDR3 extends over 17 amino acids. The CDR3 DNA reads TGTGCCAGCTCTCTGACTAGCGGCCACCCGAACACCGGGGAGCTGTTTTTT. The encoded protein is CASSLTSGHPNTGELFF.

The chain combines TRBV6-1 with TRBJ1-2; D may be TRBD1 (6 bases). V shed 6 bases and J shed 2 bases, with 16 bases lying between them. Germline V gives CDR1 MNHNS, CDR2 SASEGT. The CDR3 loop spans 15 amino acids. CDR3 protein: CASRDGATGNYGYTF. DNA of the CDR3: TGTGCCAGCAGAGATGGAGCGACAGGAAACTATGGCTACACCTTC.

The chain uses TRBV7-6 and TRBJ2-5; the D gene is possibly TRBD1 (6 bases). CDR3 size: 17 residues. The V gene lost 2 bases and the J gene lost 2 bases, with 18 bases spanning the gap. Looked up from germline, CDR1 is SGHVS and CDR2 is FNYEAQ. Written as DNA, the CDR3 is TGTGCCAGCAGCTTAAACCCGATAGAGGGGGAACAAGAGACCCAGTACTTC. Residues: CASSLNPIEGEQETQYF.

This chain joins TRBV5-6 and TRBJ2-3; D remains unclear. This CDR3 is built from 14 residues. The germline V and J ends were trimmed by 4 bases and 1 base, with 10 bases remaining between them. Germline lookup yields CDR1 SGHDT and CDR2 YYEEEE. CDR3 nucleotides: TGTGCCAGCAGCCCCGTAGTAGGCACAGATACGCAGTATTTT. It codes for CASSPVVGTDTQYF.

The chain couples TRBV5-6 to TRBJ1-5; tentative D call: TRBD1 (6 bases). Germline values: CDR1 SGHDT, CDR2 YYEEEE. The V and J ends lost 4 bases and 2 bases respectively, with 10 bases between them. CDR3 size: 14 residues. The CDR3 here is CASSIRTGNQPQHF. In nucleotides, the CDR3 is TGTGCCAGCAGCATACGGACAGGCAATCAGCCCCAGCATTTT.

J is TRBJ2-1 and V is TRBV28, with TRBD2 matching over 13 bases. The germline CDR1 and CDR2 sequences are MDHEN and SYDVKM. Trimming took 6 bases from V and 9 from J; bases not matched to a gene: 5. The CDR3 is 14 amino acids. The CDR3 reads CASSRLAGGSEQFF. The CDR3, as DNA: TGTGCCAGCAGCAGACTAGCGGGAGGCTCTGAGCAGTTCTTC.

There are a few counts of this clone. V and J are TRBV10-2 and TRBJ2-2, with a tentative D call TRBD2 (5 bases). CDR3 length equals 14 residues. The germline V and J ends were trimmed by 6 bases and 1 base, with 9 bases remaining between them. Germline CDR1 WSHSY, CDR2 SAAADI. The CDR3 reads CASRATMNTGELFF. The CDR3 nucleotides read TGCGCCAGCAGGGCGACTATGAACACCGGGGAGCTGTTTTTT.

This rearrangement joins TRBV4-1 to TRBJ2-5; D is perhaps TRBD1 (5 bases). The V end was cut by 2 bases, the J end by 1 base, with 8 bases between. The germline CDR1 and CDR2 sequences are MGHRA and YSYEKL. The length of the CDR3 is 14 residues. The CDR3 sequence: CASSQFQGQETQYF. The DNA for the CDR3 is TGCGCCAGCAGCCAATTTCAGGGCCAAGAGACCCAGTACTTC.